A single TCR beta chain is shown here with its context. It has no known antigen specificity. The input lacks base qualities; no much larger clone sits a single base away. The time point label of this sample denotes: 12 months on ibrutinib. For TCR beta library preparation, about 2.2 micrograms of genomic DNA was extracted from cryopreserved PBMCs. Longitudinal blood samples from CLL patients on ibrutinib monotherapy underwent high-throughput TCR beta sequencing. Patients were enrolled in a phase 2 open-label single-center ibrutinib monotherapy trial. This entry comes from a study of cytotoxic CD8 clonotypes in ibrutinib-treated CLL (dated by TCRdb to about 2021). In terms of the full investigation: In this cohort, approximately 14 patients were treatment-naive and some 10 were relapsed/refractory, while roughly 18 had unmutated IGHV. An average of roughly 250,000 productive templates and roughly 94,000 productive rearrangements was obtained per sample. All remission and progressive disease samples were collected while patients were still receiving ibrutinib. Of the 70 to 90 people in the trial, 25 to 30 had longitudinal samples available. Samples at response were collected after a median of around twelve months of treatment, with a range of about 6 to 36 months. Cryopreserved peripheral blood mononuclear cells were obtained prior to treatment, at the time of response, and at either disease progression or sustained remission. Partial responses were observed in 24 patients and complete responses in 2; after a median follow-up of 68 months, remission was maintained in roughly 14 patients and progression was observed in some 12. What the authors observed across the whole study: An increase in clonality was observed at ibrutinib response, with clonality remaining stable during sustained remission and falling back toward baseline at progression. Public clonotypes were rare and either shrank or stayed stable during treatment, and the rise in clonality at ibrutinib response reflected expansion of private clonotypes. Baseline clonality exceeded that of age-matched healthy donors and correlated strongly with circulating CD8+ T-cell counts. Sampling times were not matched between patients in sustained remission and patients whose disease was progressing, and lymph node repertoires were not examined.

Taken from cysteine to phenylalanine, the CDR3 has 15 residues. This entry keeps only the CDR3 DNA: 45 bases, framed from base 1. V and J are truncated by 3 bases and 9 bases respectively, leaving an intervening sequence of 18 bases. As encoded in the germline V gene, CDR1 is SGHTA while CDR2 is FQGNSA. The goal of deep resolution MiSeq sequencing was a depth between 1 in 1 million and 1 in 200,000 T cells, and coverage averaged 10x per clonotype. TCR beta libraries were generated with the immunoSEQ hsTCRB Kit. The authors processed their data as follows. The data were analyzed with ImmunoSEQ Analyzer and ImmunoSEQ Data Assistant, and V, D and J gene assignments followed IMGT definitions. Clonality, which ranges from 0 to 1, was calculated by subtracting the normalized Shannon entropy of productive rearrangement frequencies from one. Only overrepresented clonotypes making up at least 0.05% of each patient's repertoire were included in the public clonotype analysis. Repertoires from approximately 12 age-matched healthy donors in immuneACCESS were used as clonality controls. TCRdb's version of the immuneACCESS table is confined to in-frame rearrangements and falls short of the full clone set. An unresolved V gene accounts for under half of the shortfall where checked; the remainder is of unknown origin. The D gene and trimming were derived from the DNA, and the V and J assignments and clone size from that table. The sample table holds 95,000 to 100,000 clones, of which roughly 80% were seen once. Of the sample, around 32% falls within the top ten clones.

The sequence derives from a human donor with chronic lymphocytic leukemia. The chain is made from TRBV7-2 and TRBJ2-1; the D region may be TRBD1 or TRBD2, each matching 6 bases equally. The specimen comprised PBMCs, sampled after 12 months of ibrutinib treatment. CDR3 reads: CASSLHPGALTEQFF. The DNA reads TGTGCCAGCAGCTTGCATCCGGGGGCCCTGACTGAGCAGTTCTTC.